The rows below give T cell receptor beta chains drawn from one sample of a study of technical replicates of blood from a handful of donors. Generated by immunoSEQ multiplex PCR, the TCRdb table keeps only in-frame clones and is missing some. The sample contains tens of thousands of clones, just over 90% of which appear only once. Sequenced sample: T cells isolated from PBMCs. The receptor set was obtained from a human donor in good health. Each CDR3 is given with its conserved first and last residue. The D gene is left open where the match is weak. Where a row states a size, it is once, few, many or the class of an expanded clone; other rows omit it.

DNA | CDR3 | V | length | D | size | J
TGTGCCAGTACCTCGACAGGGACCTCCTACGAGCAGTACTTC | CASTSTGTSYEQYF | TRBV19 | 14 | TRBD1 | . | TRBJ2-7
TGTGCCAGCAGTGGAGGTAGCCCTTTTGGCTCCTACAATGAGCAGTTCTTC | CASSGGSPFGSYNEQFF | TRBV27 | 17 | . | . | TRBJ2-1
TGTGCCAGCTCACCGGGAGGAGAGGGTTGGACTCAGCCCCAGCATTTT | CASSPGGEGWTQPQHF | TRBV18 | 16 | . | . | TRBJ1-5
TGCAGCGTTGGAACCGGGAACTACAATGAGCAGTTCTTC | CSVGTGNYNEQFF | TRBV29-1 | 13 | . | . | TRBJ2-1
TGTGCCAGCAGCCTGGACAGGGACACTGAAGCTTTCTTT | CASSLDRDTEAFF | TRBV7-2 | 13 | TRBD1 | . | TRBJ1-1
TGCGCCAGCAGCCAAGATAGGGGCTACGAGCAGTACTTC | CASSQDRGYEQYF | TRBV4-1 | 13 | . | . | TRBJ2-7
TGTGCCTGGAGTTTACAGATTACTAACTATGGCTACACCTTC | CAWSLQITNYGYTF | TRBV30 | 14 | . | . | TRBJ1-2
TGTGCCAGCAGTGAAATGCCGGGACTCCACACCGGGGAGCTGTTTTTT | CASSEMPGLHTGELFF | TRBV6-4 | 16 | . | . | TRBJ2-2
TGTGCCAGCAGCGTAGGAACTAGCTCCTACAATGAGCAGTTCTTC | CASSVGTSSYNEQFF | TRBV9 | 15 | . | . | TRBJ2-1
TGTGCCAGTAGTCCGCTAGCGGGAGGCCCCTACGAGCAGTACTTC | CASSPLAGGPYEQYF | TRBV19 | 15 | TRBD2 | . | TRBJ2-7
TGTGCCAGCAGTTTGGACCGGGACAGCAGAGCCTACGGAGAGCAGTACTTC | CASSLDRDSRAYGEQYF | TRBV28 | 17 | TRBD1 | . | TRBJ2-7
TGCAGCGTCTCCGAGGGCAGAAACACTGAAGCTTTCTTT | CSVSEGRNTEAFF | TRBV29-1 | 13 | . | few | TRBJ1-1
TGTGCCAGCAGTTTAGACAGGGGGGGATACGAGCAGTACTTC | CASSLDRGGYEQYF | TRBV28 | 14 | TRBD1 | . | TRBJ2-7
TGTGCCAGCAGCTTGACTAGCGGGAGCTCCTACGAGCAGTACTTC | CASSLTSGSSYEQYF | TRBV5-4 | 15 | TRBD2 | few | TRBJ2-7
TGTGCCAGTGCTGACAGGGGTAATGAAAAACTGTTTTTT | CASADRGNEKLFF | TRBV19 | 13 | TRBD1 | . | TRBJ1-4
TGTGCCAGCAGCCAAGATCTTTACCCGAACCCGCGGATTGAGCAGTTCTTC | CASSQDLYPNPRIEQFF | TRBV14 | 17 | . | . | TRBJ2-1
TGTGCCAGCAGCTTAGACGGTCGGGGTGCCTACAATGAGCAGTTCTTC | CASSLDGRGAYNEQFF | TRBV7-2 | 16 | . | . | TRBJ2-1
TGCGCCAGCAGCCAAGATTTGGACAGAGAGACCCAGTACTTC | CASSQDLDRETQYF | TRBV4-1 | 14 | . | . | TRBJ2-5
TGCAGCGTTGCGCGGGAGCGGGGTGAGACCCAGTACTTC | CSVARERGETQYF | TRBV29-1 | 13 | TRBD2 | . | TRBJ2-5
TGCGCCAGCAGCTTGGCCTCTATGTCTCCCTCCTACGAGCAGTACTTC | CASSLASMSPSYEQYF | TRBV5-1 | 16 | . | . | TRBJ2-7
TGCAGCGTTGGACAGTCGGGTTTCTTT | CSVGQSGFF | TRBV29-1 | 9 | . | . | TRBJ1-1
TGTGCCAGCAGCCCCGATACGTTTCTAGCGGGAATATCAGGAGAAAAAGAGACCCAGTACTTC | CASSPDTFLAGISGEKETQYF | TRBV28 | 21 | TRBD2 | . | TRBJ2-5
TGTGCCAGCAGCTTGGCCGGTAGCACTGAAGCTTTCTTT | CASSLAGSTEAFF | TRBV5-4 | 13 | . | . | TRBJ1-1
TGTGCCAGCAGCCCCGGCGGATTTAACTATGGCTACACCTTC | CASSPGGFNYGYTF | TRBV14 | 14 | . | . | TRBJ1-2
TGTGCCAGCAGCCACCGGAGTACAACTAATGAAAAACTGTTTTTT | CASSHRSTTNEKLFF | TRBV6-5 | 15 | . | . | TRBJ1-4
TGTGCCAGCAGTCTTCAGGGATTCCAGTTCTTC | CASSLQGFQFF | TRBV5-6 | 11 | . | . | TRBJ2-1
TGTGCCGGATCCCCCCGACAGCACTTCACAGATACGCAGTATTTT | CAGSPRQHFTDTQYF | TRBV30 | 15 | . | . | TRBJ2-3
TGTGCCAGCAGTGAGGGTATCTTCCGACAAGGGGACGGGGAGCTGTTTTTT | CASSEGIFRQGDGELFF | TRBV6-4 | 17 | . | . | TRBJ2-2
TGTGCCACCAGAAAGGGGAATCAGCCCCAGCATTTT | CATRKGNQPQHF | TRBV15 | 12 | . | . | TRBJ1-5
TGTGCCAGCAGAAGCTCCGGGACTAGCGTAACCAAAAACATTCAGTACTTC | CASRSSGTSVTKNIQYF | TRBV28 | 17 | TRBD2 | . | TRBJ2-4
TGCGCCAGCAGCCAAGTGGGGACAGGGGGCTATGGCTACACCTTC | CASSQVGTGGYGYTF | TRBV4-1 | 15 | TRBD1 | . | TRBJ1-2
TGCAGCGTTGAAGATGAGGTTGGGGGGATTTCCTACGAGCAGTACTTC | CSVEDEVGGISYEQYF | TRBV29-1 | 16 | . | . | TRBJ2-7
TGCGCCAGCAGCTTGGGCGGGAGAACCGGGGAGCTGTTTTTT | CASSLGGRTGELFF | TRBV5-1 | 14 | TRBD2 | . | TRBJ2-2
TGTGCCAGCAGCTTAGTTGCTACGGCGGGGGGTGTGATAAGTGGTACGCAGTATTTT | CASSLVATAGGVISGTQYF | TRBV7-2 | 19 | TRBD2 | . | TRBJ2-3
TGTGCTAGTGGTTTGGTCAGGGGTACCCAGTACTTC | CASGLVRGTQYF | TRBV12-5 | 12 | . | . | TRBJ2-5
TGTGCCAGCAGCGCCCGAGGGAAACTGTTTTTT | CASSARGKLFF | TRBV11-2 | 11 | . | . | TRBJ1-4
TGTGCCAGCAGTACCGTACCGAGATTTGGCTACACCTTC | CASSTVPRFGYTF | TRBV6-5 | 13 | . | . | TRBJ1-2
TGCGCCAGCAGCCAGATGAGCGGGGGGAACACAGATACGCAGTATTTT | CASSQMSGGNTDTQYF | TRBV5-1 | 16 | TRBD2 | . | TRBJ2-3
TGCGCCAGCAGCCAGGAACAAACAGGGGCCTACGAGCAGTACTTC | CASSQEQTGAYEQYF | TRBV5-1 | 15 | TRBD1 | . | TRBJ2-7
TGTGCCAGCAGCTTCTGGTACCGGGGGGGAAGTTCACCCCTCCACTTT | CASSFWYRGGSSPLHF | TRBV27 | 16 | . | . | TRBJ1-6
TGTGCCAGCAGTTTATTTCCCGGGACTAGTGTAGGGGGGGAAGGGGCCCACACCGGGGAGCTGTTTTTT | CASSLFPGTSVGGEGAHTGELFF | TRBV27 | 23 | TRBD2 | . | TRBJ2-2
TGCAGCGTTCGGACAGGGGATGAAAAACTGTTTTTT | CSVRTGDEKLFF | TRBV29-1 | 12 | TRBD1 | . | TRBJ1-4
TGTGCCAGCAGCCCAAAACCGGGCACCGGGGAGCTGTTTTTT | CASSPKPGTGELFF | TRBV7-9 | 14 | . | . | TRBJ2-2
TGTGCCAGCTCACCGAGGCTGCTACCCACCGGGGAGCTGTTTTTT | CASSPRLLPTGELFF | TRBV18 | 15 | . | . | TRBJ2-2
TGTGCCAGCAGTTCTCCGGGACAGGGGACTGGCTACACCTTC | CASSSPGQGTGYTF | TRBV5-5 | 14 | TRBD1 | . | TRBJ1-2
TGTGCCAGCAGTTATCTCGGGACAGACTCCTACGAGCAGTACTTC | CASSYLGTDSYEQYF | TRBV6-6 | 15 | TRBD1 | once | TRBJ2-7
TGTGCCAGCAGCTCTCCTTGGCGCGGGGACTATGGCTACACCTTC | CASSSPWRGDYGYTF | TRBV7-9 | 15 | . | . | TRBJ1-2
TGTGCCAGCAGACTGGGTACAGGGGGCGATCAGCCCCAGCATTTT | CASRLGTGGDQPQHF | TRBV27 | 15 | TRBD1 | . | TRBJ1-5
TGTGCCTGGAGCACAGGGACCGCAACCGGGGAGCTGTTTTTT | CAWSTGTATGELFF | TRBV30 | 14 | . | . | TRBJ2-2
TGTGCCAGCACCCCTATCCGGGGAACTATGAACACTGAAGCTTTCTTT | CASTPIRGTMNTEAFF | TRBV11-1 | 16 | . | . | TRBJ1-1
TGTGCCAGCTCTGGACTAGCGGGACATCACGAGCAGTACTTC | CASSGLAGHHEQYF | TRBV2 | 14 | TRBD2 | . | TRBJ2-7
TGTGCCAGCAGCCCAGGGACAGGCGGCTCCTACAATGAGCAGTTCTTC | CASSPGTGGSYNEQFF | TRBV7-3 | 16 | TRBD1 | . | TRBJ2-1
TGTGCCAGCCGGACAGGAGGTGGCTACACCTTC | CASRTGGGYTF | TRBV6-5 | 11 | TRBD1 | . | TRBJ1-2